Below are 4 T cell receptor beta chains sequenced from a single sample in a study of control samples from healthy donors and cancer patients. Profiled with immunoSEQ multiplex PCR; TCRdb holds only in-frame clones, not every one. The table has roughly 200,000 clones, approximately 90% seen once. The sequenced sample consisted of blood. The receptors here all came from a man aged 25 to 40 in good health.

This clone was seen a handful of times. The chain has TRBV5-1 and TRBJ1-4; TRBD1 matches at 7 bases. Germline CDR1 and CDR2: SGHRS and YFSETQ. V shed 4 bases, J shed 3 bases, and the junction held 6 bases outside the gene matches. The CDR3 is 15 residues long. The CDR3 DNA follows: TGCGCCAGCAGCCCACGGACAGGTTCTAATGAAAAACTGTTTTTT. This translates into CASSPRTGSNEKLFF. Variable domain in full (rest from reference TRBV5-1 and TRBJ1-4): KAGVTQTPRYLIKTRGQQVTLSCSPISGHRSVSWYQQTPGQGLQFLFEYFSETQRNKGNFPGRFSGRQFSNSRSEMNVSTLELGDSALYLCASSPRTGSNEKLFFGSGTQLSVL.

The chain is built from TRBV3-1 (or the pseudogene TRBV3-2) and TRBJ2-3; 8 bases fit TRBD1. This CDR3 has 17 amino acids. Per germline, CDR1 LGHDT and CDR2 YNNKEL (reference sequence). The V gene end was trimmed by 3 bases and the J gene end by 2 bases; junction bases not matched to a gene: 10. CDR3 loop: CASSHPARQGATDTQYF. The CDR3 bases are TGTGCCAGCAGCCATCCCGCTCGTCAGGGGGCCACAGATACGCAGTATTTT.

This clone was seen just once. This chain links TRBV7-9 with TRBJ1-1, with 8 bases matching TRBD1. Germline V gene sequence: CDR1 SEHNR, CDR2 FQNEAQ (reference sequence). With V trimmed by 5 bases and J by 8 bases, 13 bases remained unmatched. The CDR3 spans 15 residues. DNA for the CDR3: TGTGCCAGCAGCATTCCGGGCAGGGGGCAAACCGAAGCTTTCTTT. Translating gives CASSIPGRGQTEAFF.

The V gene is TRBV2, the J gene TRBJ2-7; D possibly corresponds to TRBD2 (5 bases). The CDR3 extends over 11 amino acids. CDR1 SNHLY and CDR2 FYNNEI come from the germline V gene. The V end was cut by 9 bases, the J end by 3 bases, with 9 bases between. The CDR3 spells CASDRDYEQYF. The CDR3 nucleotides are TGTGCCAGTGATCGGGACTACGAGCAGTACTTC.